The 27 T cell receptor beta chains given below trace back to one sample, sequenced in a study of blood T cell dynamics during melanoma immunotherapy. Stated time point: pre-treatment baseline. Measured with immunoSEQ multiplex PCR; TCRdb has only the in-frame clones, and not every one. The table shows approximately 9,500 clones, with approximately 90% occurring only once. The sequences come from blood, collected from a patient treated with checkpoint blockade. These receptors were obtained from a human donor with melanoma.

The chain employs TRBV19 and TRBJ2-1, with a possible D match to TRBD2 (6 bases). Trimming took off 6 bases at V and 1 base at J, with 10 bases between the two ends. This CDR3 has 14 amino acids. Germline V gene sequence: CDR1 LNHDA, CDR2 SQIVND (reference sequence). In nucleotides, the CDR3 is TGTGCCAGTAGGGAGGCGGGATCCTACAATGAGCAGTTCTTC. This codes for CASREAGSYNEQFF.

Only one count was recorded for this clone. The chain uses TRBV9 and TRBJ1-1; perhaps TRBD1 as D (6 bases). Trimming pared 0 bases from V and 5 bases from J, leaving 11 bases between. Germline loops: CDR1 SGDLS, CDR2 YYNGEE. The CDR3 has 14 residues. The CDR3 nucleotides are TGTGCCAGCAGCGTAGAGGTAGGGGGGACTGAAGCTTTCTTT. Translation: CASSVEVGGTEAFF.

DNA for the CDR3: TGTGCCAGTAGTATGTACGCCTCCTACACCTTC. Translating gives CASSMYASYTF. The chain links TRBV19 to TRBJ1-2, with D unresolved. Trimming stripped 3 bases from V and 10 bases from J, with 9 bases between. Germline lookup yields CDR1 LNHDA and CDR2 SQIVND (reference sequence). This CDR3 is 11 amino acids long.

This clone is a singleton in its sample. The chain couples TRBV21-1 to TRBJ1-1. TRBV21-1 is a pseudogene. The CDR3 is 15 amino acids. CDR3 nucleotides: TGTGCCAGCAGCAAGCAGATGGGGAGTCCTATTGAAGCTTTCTTT. As protein: CASSKQMGSPIEAFF.

The chain employs TRBV12-5 and TRBJ2-1, with TRBD1 matching 8 bases. From germline, CDR1 is LGHNT and CDR2 FRNRAP. The trim removed 5 bases at V and 8 bases at J, leaving 5 bases unmatched. The CDR3 is 13 amino acids. The CDR3 reads CASGLGQGHEQFF. The CDR3 region has the DNA TGTGCTAGTGGTCTCGGACAGGGCCATGAGCAGTTCTTC. The complete variable domain, with remaining parts taken from reference TRBV12-5 and TRBJ2-1, reads DARVTQTPRHKVTEMGQEVTMRCQPILGHNTVFWYRQTMMQGLELLAYFRNRAPLDDSGMPKDRFSAEMPDATLATLKIQPSEPRDSAVYFCASGLGQGHEQFFGPGTRLTVL.

The J gene is TRBJ2-5, the V gene TRBV5-1; D gene unclear. Germline-derived CDR1 and CDR2 are SGHRS and YFSETQ. V was pared by 0 bases and J by 4 bases, with 13 bases between. The CDR3 extends over 15 amino acids. This chain's CDR3 is CASSLVQATGETQYF. As DNA, the CDR3 is TGCGCCAGCAGCTTGGTTCAGGCTACTGGAGAGACCCAGTACTTC.

Here the CDR3 reads CASSFVTGDGGYTF. In nucleotides, the CDR3 is TGTGCCAGCAGTTTTGTTACAGGGGACGGTGGCTACACCTTC. V gene TRBV5-4 combines with J gene TRBJ1-2, with 7 bases that match TRBD1. J gave up 7 bases and V 5 bases, and 11 bases lay outside the gene matches. The CDR3 has 14 amino acids. Germline V gene sequence: CDR1 SGHNT, CDR2 YYREEE (reference sequence).

V gene TRBV5-4 combines with J gene TRBJ2-3; 9 positions agree with TRBD1. Germline trimming cut 4 bases from V and 6 bases from J; bases unmatched to any gene: 6. CDR3 length: 14 amino acids. CDR1 SGHNT and CDR2 YYREEE come from the germline V gene (reference sequence). This CDR3 is CASSGDRDGDTQYF. Written as DNA, the CDR3 is TGTGCCAGCAGCGGGGACAGGGACGGGGATACGCAGTATTTT.

This chain uses TRBV5-6 with TRBJ2-1; the D is unclear. This CDR3 contains 14 residues. V was clipped by 2 bases and J by 6 bases, with 12 bases between them. Germline V gives CDR1 SGHDT, CDR2 YYEEEE. This chain's CDR3 is CASSFPQGFNEQFF. DNA of the CDR3: TGTGCCAGCAGCTTTCCCCAAGGGTTCAATGAGCAGTTCTTC.

The chain combines TRBV28 with TRBJ2-7; TRBD1 matches 8 bases. The CDR3 contains 15 residues. Trimming at V came to 2 bases and at J to 1 base, leaving 4 bases not matched to a gene. Germline values: CDR1 MDHEN, CDR2 SYDVKM. In nucleotides, the CDR3 is TGTGCCAGCAGTTTAGGGGACAGGTATTCCTACGAGCAGTACTTC. Translation: CASSLGDRYSYEQYF.

V gene TRBV5-1 combines with J gene TRBJ1-2; 9 positions agree with TRBD1. The CDR3 contains 16 residues. The ends lost 3 bases at V and 4 bases at J; junction bases unmatched: 10. CDR1 SGHRS and CDR2 YFSETQ come from the germline V gene. CDR3 in amino acids: CASSSRPGQGVYGYTF. CDR3 DNA: TGCGCCAGCAGCTCGAGACCGGGACAGGGAGTCTATGGCTACACCTTC.

The chain combines TRBV27 with TRBJ1-6; 7 bases map to TRBD1. The CDR3 loop spans 18 amino acids. Unmatched junction bases numbered 15, after V lost 0 bases and J lost 10 bases. Germline CDR1 reads MNHEY; CDR2 reads SMNVEV (reference sequence). For the CDR3, the DNA is TGTGCCAGCAGTTTATCAGTGACAGGGTTGAATTCGCGCTCACCCCTCCACTTT. As protein: CASSLSVTGLNSRSPLHF.

V is TRBV4-1 and J is TRBJ2-7; TRBD2 agrees at 8 bases. Germline assignment: CDR1 MGHRA and CDR2 YSYEKL. CDR3 size: 18 residues. Losses at the gene ends were 0 bases for V and 0 bases for J; bases not matched to a gene: 10. The CDR3 DNA follows: TGCGCCAGCAGCCAAGAAAGGGCGGTAGCGGGGAGCTCCTACGAGCAGTACTTC. Encoded protein: CASSQERAVAGSSYEQYF.

The chain is built from TRBV4-1 and TRBJ1-4; D remains unclear. Per germline, CDR1 MGHRA and CDR2 YSYEKL. Trimming shortened V by 0 bases and J by 6 bases, and 14 bases separated the two germline ends. This CDR3 region has 16 residues. The CDR3 nucleotides read TGCGCCAGCAGCCAAGATAGGTCAGGATTGGATGAAAAACTGTTTTTT. The encoded protein is CASSQDRSGLDEKLFF.

This CDR3 is CSVEVRSNQPQHF. As DNA, the CDR3 is TGCAGCGTTGAAGTCCGCAGCAATCAGCCCCAGCATTTT. This rearrangement joins TRBV29-1 to TRBJ1-5; D is uncertain. CDR3 length: 13 amino acids. Looked up from germline, CDR1 is SQVTM and CDR2 is ANQGSEA. The V and J ends lost 1 base and 1 base respectively, with 5 bases between them.

The CDR3 coding sequence is TGTGCCAGCAGTTCGACAGGGGAGGGCACAGATACGCAGTATTTT. Protein product: CASSSTGEGTDTQYF. V usage is TRBV28 and J usage is TRBJ2-3; 8 nucleotides agree with TRBD1. The ends lost 4 bases at V and 1 base at J; junction bases unmatched: 4. The V gene's germline CDR1 is MDHEN and CDR2 SYDVKM. This CDR3 spans 15 amino acids.

This clone was recorded a few times. V and J are TRBV11-2 and TRBJ2-7; 7 bases match TRBD1. CDR3 length equals 16 residues. Trimming removed 5 bases from V and 0 bases from J; junction bases left unmatched: 10. Germline V lookup: CDR1 SGHAT, CDR2 FQNNGV. CDR3 nucleotide sequence: TGTGCCAGCAGCCCGATAGCCTACAGGGGCTCCTACGAGCAGTACTTC. Translation: CASSPIAYRGSYEQYF.

V usage is TRBV5-1 and J usage is TRBJ2-5, with D perhaps TRBD2 (7 bases). CDR1 is SGHRS and CDR2 is YFSETQ in the germline V gene. With 4 bases removed from V and 1 base from J, the gap between germline ends came to 11 bases. CDR3 size: 14 residues. CDR3 sequence reads: CASSKGGTQETQYF. The DNA for the CDR3 is TGCGCCAGCAGCAAGGGGGGGACCCAAGAGACCCAGTACTTC.

The chain employs TRBV5-1 and TRBJ1-2, with unresolved D. The CDR3 covers 14 residues. V lost 0 bases, J lost 8 bases, and 14 bases lay in between. The germline CDR1 and CDR2 sequences are SGHRS and YFSETQ. In nucleotides, the CDR3 is TGCGCCAGCAGCTTGGACGGAGGGAGAGGAGGCTACACCTTC. Its translation is CASSLDGGRGGYTF.

The V gene is TRBV11-2, the J gene TRBJ2-7, with TRBD1 identical over 12 bases. Germline CDR1 SGHAT, CDR2 FQNNGV. Germline trimming cut 5 bases from V and 3 bases from J; bases unmatched to any gene: 14. CDR3 length: 18 amino acids. The CDR3 region has the DNA TGTGCCAGCAGCCGACTTAATAGGGGACAGGGGGCTGTCTACGAGCAGTACTTC. Its translation is CASSRLNRGQGAVYEQYF.

The chain employs TRBV19 and TRBJ2-1; no clear D gene. Trimming stripped 1 base from V and 3 bases from J, with 7 bases between. The CDR3 has 14 residues. Germline CDR1 and CDR2: LNHDA and SQIVND (reference sequence). The CDR3 sequence: CASSIGVRYNEQFF. In nucleotides, the CDR3 is TGTGCCAGTAGTATAGGGGTACGCTACAATGAGCAGTTCTTC.

The chain recombines TRBV6-5 with TRBJ2-7; tentative D call: TRBD2 (6 bases). Germline V CDR1 and CDR2: MNHEY, SVGAGI. Trimming removed 7 bases at V and 6 bases at J, with 19 bases between. There are 14 residues in the CDR3. For the CDR3, the DNA is TGTGCCAGCACCCCCCCCGGGGGAGCCTTCGAGCAGTACTTC. Protein product: CASTPPGGAFEQYF.

The chain joins TRBV2 to TRBJ1-5; D is possibly TRBD1 (5 bases). In germline, CDR1 is SNHLY, CDR2 FYNNEI. The CDR3 has 13 amino acids. Trimming left V 6 bases short and J 6 bases short, with 12 bases between. CDR3 bases: TGTGCCAGCAGATCTACCACAGGTCAGCCCCAGCATTTT. Translation: CASRSTTGQPQHF.

The chain has TRBV2 and TRBJ2-5; 8 bases match TRBD1. Germline-derived CDR1 and CDR2 are SNHLY and FYNNEI. Trimming at V came to 8 bases and at J to 3 bases, leaving 5 bases not matched to a gene. The CDR3 sequence is 13 residues long. This chain's CDR3 is CASGGQGEETQYF. CDR3 in DNA: TGTGCCAGCGGCGGACAGGGCGAAGAGACCCAGTACTTC. Using reference TRBV2 and TRBJ2-5 for the parts outside the CDR3, the full variable domain is EPEVTQTPSHQVTQMGQEVILRCVPISNHLYFYWYRQILGQKVEFLVSFYNNEISEKSEIFDDQFSVERPDGSNFTLKIRSTKLEDSAMYFCASGGQGEETQYFGPGTRLLVL.

The rearrangement links TRBV2 to TRBJ2-7, with D uncertain. V shed 1 base and J shed 7 bases, with 5 bases lying between them. The CDR3 runs 11 residues. Germline CDR1 reads SNHLY; CDR2 reads FYNNEI. The CDR3 DNA reads TGTGCCAGCAGTGAAGGTCGAGAGCAGTACGTC. Protein: CASSEGREQYV.

This sequence joins TRBV5-1 and TRBJ1-5, with D possibly being TRBD1 (5 bases). Germline loops: CDR1 SGHRS, CDR2 YFSETQ. The CDR3 has 16 residues. V lost 4 bases and J 1 base, leaving 15 bases between the germline ends. This CDR3 is CASSPAGPGSNQPQHF. Here the CDR3 DNA reads TGCGCCAGCAGCCCTGCGGGGCCGGGGAGCAATCAGCCCCAGCATTTT. Combining the CDR3 with reference TRBV5-1 and TRBJ1-5 gives the whole variable domain KAGVTQTPRYLIKTRGQQVTLSCSPISGHRSVSWYQQTPGQGLQFLFEYFSETQRNKGNFPGRFSGRQFSNSRSEMNVSTLELGDSALYLCASSPAGPGSNQPQHFGDGTRLSIL.

The rearrangement uses TRBV6-1 and TRBJ1-2; possible D gene TRBD1, 6 bases. The CDR3 has 17 amino acids. Germline CDR1 MNHNS, CDR2 SASEGT. V was pared by 2 bases and J by 7 bases, with 23 bases between. The CDR3 DNA sequence: TGTGCCAGCAGTGAAATAACGGGGCGTCAGGGGCGGAGTGGCTACACCTTC. Translated, it gives CASSEITGRQGRSGYTF.